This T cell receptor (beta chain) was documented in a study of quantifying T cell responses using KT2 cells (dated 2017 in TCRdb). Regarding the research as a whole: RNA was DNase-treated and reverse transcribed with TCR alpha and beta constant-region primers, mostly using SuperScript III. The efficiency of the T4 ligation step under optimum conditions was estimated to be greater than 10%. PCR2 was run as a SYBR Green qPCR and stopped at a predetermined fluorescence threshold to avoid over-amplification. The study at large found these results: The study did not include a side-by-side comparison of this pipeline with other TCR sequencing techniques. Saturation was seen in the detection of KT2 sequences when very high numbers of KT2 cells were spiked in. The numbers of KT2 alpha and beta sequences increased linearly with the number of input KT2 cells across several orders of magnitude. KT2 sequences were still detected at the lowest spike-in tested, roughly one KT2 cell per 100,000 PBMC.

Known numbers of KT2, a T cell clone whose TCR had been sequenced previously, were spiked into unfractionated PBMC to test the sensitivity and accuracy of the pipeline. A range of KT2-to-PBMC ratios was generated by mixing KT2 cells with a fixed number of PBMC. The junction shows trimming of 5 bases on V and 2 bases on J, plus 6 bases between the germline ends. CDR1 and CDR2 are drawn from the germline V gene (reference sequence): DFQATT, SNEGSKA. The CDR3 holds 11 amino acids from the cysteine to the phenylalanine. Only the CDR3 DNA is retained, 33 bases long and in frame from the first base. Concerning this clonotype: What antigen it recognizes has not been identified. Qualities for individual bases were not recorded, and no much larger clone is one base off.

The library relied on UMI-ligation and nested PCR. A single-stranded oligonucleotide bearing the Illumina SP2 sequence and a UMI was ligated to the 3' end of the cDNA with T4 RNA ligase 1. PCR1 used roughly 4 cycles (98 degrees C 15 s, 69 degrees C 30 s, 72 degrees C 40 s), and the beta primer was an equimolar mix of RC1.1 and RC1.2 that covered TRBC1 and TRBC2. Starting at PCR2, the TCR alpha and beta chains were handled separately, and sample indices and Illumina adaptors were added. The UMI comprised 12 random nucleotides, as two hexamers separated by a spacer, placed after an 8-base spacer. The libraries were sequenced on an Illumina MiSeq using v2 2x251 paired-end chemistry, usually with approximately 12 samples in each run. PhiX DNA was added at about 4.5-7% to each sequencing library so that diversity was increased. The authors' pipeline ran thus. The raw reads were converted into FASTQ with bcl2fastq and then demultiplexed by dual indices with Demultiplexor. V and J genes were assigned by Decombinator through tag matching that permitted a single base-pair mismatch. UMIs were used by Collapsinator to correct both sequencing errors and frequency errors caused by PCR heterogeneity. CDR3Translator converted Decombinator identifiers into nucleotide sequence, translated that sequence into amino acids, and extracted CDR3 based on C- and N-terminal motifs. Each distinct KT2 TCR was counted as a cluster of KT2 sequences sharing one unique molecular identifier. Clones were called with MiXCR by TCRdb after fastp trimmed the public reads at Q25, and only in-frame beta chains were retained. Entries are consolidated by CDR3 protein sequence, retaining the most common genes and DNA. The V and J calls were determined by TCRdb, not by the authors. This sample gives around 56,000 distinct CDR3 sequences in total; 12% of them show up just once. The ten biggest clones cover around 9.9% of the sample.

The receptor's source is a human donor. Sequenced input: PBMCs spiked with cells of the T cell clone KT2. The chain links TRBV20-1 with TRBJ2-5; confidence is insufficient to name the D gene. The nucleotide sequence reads TGCAGTGCTCAATCTCAAGAGACCCAGTACTTC. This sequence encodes CSAQSQETQYF.